A single TCR beta chain is shown here with its context. Its antigen is as yet unknown. This entry is derived from a study of cytomegalovirus exposure and HLA in healthy donors. At the level of the study: Prior work identified around 120 million unique TCR beta sequences in 190 million or so T cells.

Germline V gene lookup returns CDR1 MNHNY and CDR2 SVGAGI (reference sequence). The CDR3 extends over 15 amino acids. Trimming pared 5 bases from V and 0 bases from J, leaving 13 bases between. A multiplex PCR was run with 60 Vbeta primers and 13 Jbeta primers. Sequenced by immunoSEQ multiplex PCR; TCRdb stores in-frame clones only, minus some. The table includes approximately 170,000 clones, around four fifths detected once. Notes on the study in general: Sequencing had likely introduced a cluster of highly shared sequence variants as an artifact. Common viral pathogens (according to a later analysis) appeared linked to several of the most significant clusters.

The receptor's source is a female donor in good health and CMV-seronegative. The chain carries TRBV6-6 and TRBJ1-2; maybe TRBD1 (6 bases). The sample comprised PBMCs. In DNA, the CDR3 is TGTGCCAGCAGTCTGGGGGGGGCGTCTAACTATGGCTACACCTTC. Amino acid sequence: CASSLGGASNYGYTF.